This T cell receptor (beta chain) was recovered during a study of T cells in Graves' hyperthyroidism and ophthalmopathy. Patients between 18 and 65 years old had hyperthyroidism, newly diagnosed and lasting under 2 months. Fresh peripheral blood, approximately 9.6 ml, yielded the PBMCs. A word on this clonotype: Its target is not known.

Using RNA transcripts as the source, TCR beta CDR3 regions were amplified. The HTBI primer set was used in a first-round RT-PCR of the TCR CDR3. MiXCR was run by TCRdb on the multiplex PCR reads, yielding one entry per CDR3 protein. The data contain around 100,000 distinct CDR3 sequences, less than 55% of them singletons. General study results and limits: Separation of ophthalmopathy from stable hyperthyroidism was achieved by a 13 V-J model. Model output signaled ophthalmopathy a median about 6.3 months ahead of onset.

Germline lookup yields CDR1 LNHDA and CDR2 SQIVND (reference sequence). The J segment lost 9 bases and the V segment lost 4 bases, leaving 11 bases of the junction unmatched. The CDR3 contains 15 residues. The chain carries TRBV19 and TRBJ1-5; 8 nucleotides agree with TRBD1. Sequencing was carried out using blood. The receptor's source is a man aged 35-49 years with Graves' hyperthyroidism. The DNA for the CDR3 is TGTGCCAGTAGTACCCGGGACAGGTGGCAACCGCCCCAGCATTTT. This sequence encodes CASSTRDRWQPPQHF.